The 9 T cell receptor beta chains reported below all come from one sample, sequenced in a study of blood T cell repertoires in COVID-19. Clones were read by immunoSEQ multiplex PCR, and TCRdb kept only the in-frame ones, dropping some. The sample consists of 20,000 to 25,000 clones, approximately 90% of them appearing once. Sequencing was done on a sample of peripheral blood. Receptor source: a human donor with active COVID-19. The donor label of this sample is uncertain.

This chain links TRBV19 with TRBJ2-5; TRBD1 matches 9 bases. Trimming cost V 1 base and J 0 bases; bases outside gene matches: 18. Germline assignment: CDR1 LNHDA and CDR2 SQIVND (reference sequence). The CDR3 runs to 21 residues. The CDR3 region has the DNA TGTGCCAGTAGTATAGTGAGGAGGATGGACAGGGGAGTAAGTGACCAAGAGACCCAGTACTTC. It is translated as CASSIVRRMDRGVSDQETQYF.

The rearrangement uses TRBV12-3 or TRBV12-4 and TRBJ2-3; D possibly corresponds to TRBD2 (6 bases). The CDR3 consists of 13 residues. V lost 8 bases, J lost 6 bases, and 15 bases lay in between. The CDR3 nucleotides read TGTGCCAGCGGAGGGCTAAGCGGGGATACGCAGTATTTT. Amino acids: CASGGLSGDTQYF.

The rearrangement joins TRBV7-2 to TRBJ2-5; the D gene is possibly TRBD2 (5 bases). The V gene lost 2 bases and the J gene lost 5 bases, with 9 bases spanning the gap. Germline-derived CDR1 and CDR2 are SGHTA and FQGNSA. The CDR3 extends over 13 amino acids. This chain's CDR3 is CASSLSRGETQYF. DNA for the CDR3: TGTGCCAGCAGCTTATCTCGAGGGGAGACCCAGTACTTC. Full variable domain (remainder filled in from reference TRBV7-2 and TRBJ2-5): GAGVSQSPSNKVTEKGKDVELRCDPISGHTALYWYRQSLGQGLEFLIYFQGNSAPDKSGLPSDRFSAERTGGSVSTLTIQRTQQEDSAVYLCASSLSRGETQYFGPGTRLLVL.

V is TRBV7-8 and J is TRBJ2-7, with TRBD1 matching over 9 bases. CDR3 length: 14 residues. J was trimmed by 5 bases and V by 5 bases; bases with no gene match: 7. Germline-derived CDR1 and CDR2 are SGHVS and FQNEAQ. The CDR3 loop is CASSLRDRDNEQYF. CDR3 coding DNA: TGTGCCAGCAGCCTCCGGGACAGGGACAACGAGCAGTACTTC.

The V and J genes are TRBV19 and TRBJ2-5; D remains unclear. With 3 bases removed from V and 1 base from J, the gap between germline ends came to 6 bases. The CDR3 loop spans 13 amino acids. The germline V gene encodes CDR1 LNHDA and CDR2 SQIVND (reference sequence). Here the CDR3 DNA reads TGTGCCAGTAGTATTCAATTCCAAGAGACCCAGTACTTC. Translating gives CASSIQFQETQYF.

The CDR3 reads CASSLAPTSGGRETQYF. CDR3 nucleotides: TGCGCCAGCAGCTTGGCCCCAACTAGCGGGGGTAGAGAGACCCAGTACTTC. The genes are TRBV5-1 and TRBJ2-5; 11 bases are a match to TRBD2. CDR3 length: 17 amino acids. Germline V gene lookup returns CDR1 SGHRS and CDR2 YFSETQ. The J segment lost 4 bases and the V segment lost 0 bases, leaving 8 bases of the junction unmatched.

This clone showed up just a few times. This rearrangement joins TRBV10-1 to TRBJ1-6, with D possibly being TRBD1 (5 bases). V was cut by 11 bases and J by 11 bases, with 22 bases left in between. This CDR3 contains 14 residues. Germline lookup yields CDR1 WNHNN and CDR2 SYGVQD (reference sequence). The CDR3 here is CAPTVGRVGAPLHF. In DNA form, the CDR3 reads TGCGCCCCAACCGTGGGCAGGGTAGGAGCACCCCTCCACTTT.

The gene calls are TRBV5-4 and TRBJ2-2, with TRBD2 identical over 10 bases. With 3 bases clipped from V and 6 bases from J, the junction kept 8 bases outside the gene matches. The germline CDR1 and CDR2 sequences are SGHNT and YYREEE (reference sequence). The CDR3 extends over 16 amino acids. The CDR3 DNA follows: TGTGCCAGCAGCTCTAATAGCGGGGGGCGCTCCGGGGAGCTGTTTTTT. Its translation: CASSSNSGGRSGELFF.

The CDR3: CASSLYWTGHYEQYF. CDR3 DNA: TGTGCCAGCAGTTTATACTGGACAGGACACTACGAGCAGTACTTC. The rearrangement uses TRBV28 and TRBJ2-7, with TRBD1 identical over 7 bases. With 1 base clipped from V and 3 bases from J, the junction kept 6 bases outside the gene matches. Germline CDR1 and CDR2: MDHEN and SYDVKM. CDR3 length: 15 amino acids. Filled out from reference TRBV28 and TRBJ2-7, the complete variable domain reads DVKVTQSSRYLVKRTGEKVFLECVQDMDHENMFWYRQDPGLGLRLIYFSYDVKMKEKGDIPEGYSVSREKKERFSLILESASTNQTSMYLCASSLYWTGHYEQYFGPGTRLTVT.